These 21 T cell receptor beta chains originate from one sample sequenced in a study of blood T cell repertoires in COVID-19. Generated by immunoSEQ multiplex PCR, the TCRdb table keeps only in-frame clones and is missing some. The data show about 140,000 clones, approximately 88% seen once. Material: PBMCs or T cells enriched from blood (not recorded which). These receptors were collected from a man aged 35 to 55 with acute COVID-19.

The genes are TRBV11-2 and TRBJ1-6; 9 positions match TRBD1. Germline trimming cut 3 bases from V and 3 bases from J; bases unmatched to any gene: 12. This CDR3 contains 19 residues. Per germline, CDR1 SGHAT and CDR2 FQNNGV. The CDR3, as DNA: TGTGCCAGCAGCTTTAATAGTATAGGGACAGGGAGCTATAATTCACCCCTCCACTTT. It specifies CASSFNSIGTGSYNSPLHF.

This clone was seen once. The chain is built from TRBV20-1 and TRBJ1-2; 8 bases map to TRBD1. The CDR3 spans 11 residues. Germline lookup yields CDR1 DFQATT and CDR2 SNEGSKA (reference sequence). V lost 5 bases to trimming and J lost 7 bases; unmatched junction nucleotides: 3. The CDR3 protein is CSASGQVGYTF. The CDR3 DNA follows: TGCAGTGCTTCGGGACAGGTTGGCTACACCTTC.

The genes are TRBV28 and TRBJ2-1; 7 nucleotides align to TRBD2. The CDR3 consists of 13 residues. V dropped 6 bases and J dropped 4; count of bases not matched to a gene: 3. Germline V gene lookup returns CDR1 MDHEN and CDR2 SYDVKM. CDR3 nucleotide sequence: TGTGCCAGCAGAGCTAGCGGTTACAATGAGCAGTTCTTC. It translates to CASRASGYNEQFF.

This chain joins TRBV4-2 and TRBJ2-5; D is possibly TRBD2 (5 bases). In germline, CDR1 is LGHNA, CDR2 YNFKEQ. This CDR3 spans 15 amino acids. Trimming removed 1 base at V and 1 base at J, with 10 bases between. CDR3 sequence reads: CASSQGRGRQETQYF. CDR3 nucleotides: TGTGCCAGCAGCCAAGGACGAGGGCGCCAAGAGACCCAGTACTTC.

The chain's CDR3 is CASSSRGPDEAFF. In DNA, the CDR3 is TGTGCCAGCAGCTCCAGGGGGCCGGATGAAGCTTTCTTT. The V call is TRBV7-2, the J call TRBJ1-1; TRBD1 matches 8 bases. CDR1 is SGHTA, CDR2 FQGNSA, per germline. The CDR3 totals 13 residues. The J segment lost 7 bases and the V segment lost 4 bases, leaving 5 bases of the junction unmatched. Combining the CDR3 with reference TRBV7-2 and TRBJ1-1 gives the whole variable domain GAGVSQSPSNKVTEKGKDVELRCDPISGHTALYWYRQSLGQGLEFLIYFQGNSAPDKSGLPSDRFSAERTGGSVSTLTIQRTQQEDSAVYLCASSSRGPDEAFFGQGTRLTVV.

CDR3 nucleotide sequence: TGCGCCAGCAGCTTAGGACTTATCGCCGAGCAGTACTTC. The encoded protein is CASSLGLIAEQYF. The gene calls are TRBV5-1 and TRBJ2-7, with D possibly TRBD2 on 5 matching bases. Germline V gene lookup returns CDR1 SGHRS and CDR2 YFSETQ. Trimming took off 2 bases at V and 6 bases at J, with 12 bases between the two ends. This CDR3 is built from 13 residues.

The V and J genes are TRBV7-2 and TRBJ1-6, with 7 bases that match TRBD1. The CDR3 is 14 amino acids. Germline trimming cut 0 bases from V and 7 bases from J; bases unmatched to any gene: 0. CDR1 is SGHTA and CDR2 is FQGNSA in the germline V gene. The CDR3 region has the DNA TGTGCCAGCAGCTTAGCAGGGGGCAATTCACCCCTCCACTTT. It is translated as CASSLAGGNSPLHF.

CDR3 loop: CASSPGLAGAGNEQFF. The CDR3 coding sequence is TGTGCCAGCTCACCAGGACTAGCGGGAGCTGGCAATGAGCAGTTCTTC. The chain is built from TRBV18 and TRBJ2-1, with 13 nucleotides matching TRBD2. In germline, CDR1 is KGHSH, CDR2 LQKENI. The CDR3 covers 16 residues. With V trimmed by 2 bases and J by 6 bases, 4 bases remained unmatched.

This chain links TRBV7-9 with TRBJ1-4; possibly TRBD1 for D (5 bases). Per the germline V gene, CDR1 is SEHNR and CDR2 is FQNEAQ (reference sequence). The CDR3 runs to 15 residues. Trimming left V 3 bases short and J 2 bases short, with 10 bases between. The CDR3 sequence: CASSFSGVTNEKLFF. In DNA form, the CDR3 reads TGTGCCAGCAGCTTCTCGGGGGTTACTAATGAAAAACTGTTTTTT.

This clone occurred once. This chain links TRBV3-1 (or the pseudogene TRBV3-2) with TRBJ2-2; D might be TRBD1 (5 bases). The CDR3 is 14 residues long. The V end lost 6 bases, the J end lost 4 bases, and 12 bases lay between the germline ends. Germline-derived CDR1 and CDR2 are LGHDT and YNNKEL (reference sequence). The CDR3 protein is CASRYGATTGELFF. CDR3 DNA sequence: TGTGCCAGCAGGTATGGGGCGACCACCGGGGAGCTGTTTTTT.

The chain has TRBV28 and TRBJ2-3, with D possibly TRBD1 on 7 matching bases. The germline CDR1 and CDR2 sequences are MDHEN and SYDVKM. The CDR3 length is 16 residues. Trimming shortened V by 5 bases and J by 0 bases, and 15 bases separated the two germline ends. The CDR3 DNA is TGTGCCAGCAGTCATACAGGGGCGGGAAGCACAGATACGCAGTATTTT. Translating it yields CASSHTGAGSTDTQYF.

The chain combines TRBV5-1 with TRBJ2-1, with D tentatively TRBD1 (6 bases). The CDR3 runs to 15 residues. Between the trimmed V and J ends, which lost 1 base and 3 bases, there was a span of 11 bases. From germline, CDR1 is SGHRS and CDR2 YFSETQ. CDR3 protein: CASSLNRADYNEQFF. CDR3 bases: TGCGCCAGCAGCTTGAACAGGGCGGACTACAATGAGCAGTTCTTC.

The chain links TRBV7-9 to TRBJ2-5; 8 positions match TRBD2. Germline assignment: CDR1 SEHNR and CDR2 FQNEAQ (reference sequence). V lost 7 bases to trimming and J lost 4 bases; unmatched junction nucleotides: 5. The CDR3 is 13 amino acids. The CDR3 here is CASIRAGGETQYF. The DNA for the CDR3 is TGTGCCAGCATCCGGGCGGGGGGAGAGACCCAGTACTTC. The complete variable domain, with remaining parts taken from reference TRBV7-9 and TRBJ2-5, reads DTGVSQNPRHKITKRGQNVTFRCDPISEHNRLYWYRQTLGQGPEFLTYFQNEAQLEKSRLLSDRFSAERPKGSFSTLEIQRTEQGDSAMYLCASIRAGGETQYFGPGTRLLVL.

The J gene is TRBJ1-5, the V gene TRBV28, with TRBD1 matching over 10 bases. V was clipped by 6 bases and J by 1 base; unmatched bases: 6. CDR1 is MDHEN, CDR2 SYDVKM, per germline. CDR3 size: 16 residues. The CDR3 DNA sequence: TGTGCCAGCAGCTCGGACAGGGGGGGGAGCAATCAGCCCCAGCATTTT. Translated, it gives CASSSDRGGSNQPQHF. Full variable domain (outside the CDR3, taken from reference TRBV28 and TRBJ1-5): DVKVTQSSRYLVKRTGEKVFLECVQDMDHENMFWYRQDPGLGLRLIYFSYDVKMKEKGDIPEGYSVSREKKERFSLILESASTNQTSMYLCASSSDRGGSNQPQHFGDGTRLSIL.

This clone was detected once. The rearrangement links TRBV2 to TRBJ1-2, with 7 positions matching TRBD1. This CDR3 is 11 amino acids long. The junction had 3 bases not matched to a gene; V was cut back by 10 bases and J by 4 bases. Germline V lookup: CDR1 SNHLY, CDR2 FYNNEI. In DNA form, the CDR3 reads TGTGCCACCTCAGGGGGCTATGGCTACACCTTC. This encodes CATSGGYGYTF.

This clone has only a few counts. This rearrangement joins TRBV7-8 to TRBJ2-1, with 9 bases identical to TRBD2. The ends lost 1 base at V and 7 bases at J; junction bases unmatched: 8. The CDR3 has 16 residues. Germline V lookup: CDR1 SGHVS, CDR2 FQNEAQ. CDR3 residues: CASSLVGREGWNEQFF. The CDR3 DNA reads TGTGCCAGCAGCTTAGTGGGGCGGGAGGGATGGAATGAGCAGTTCTTC.

The genes are TRBV19 and TRBJ1-5, with 8 bases lining up with TRBD1. After removal of 10 bases from V and 15 bases from J, the junction contained 14 bases not matched to a gene. The CDR3 sequence is 12 residues long. Germline V gene sequence: CDR1 LNHDA, CDR2 SQIVND (reference sequence). CDR3 region: CATIGQGGFGHF. The DNA for the CDR3 is TGTGCCACCATAGGACAGGGCGGGTTTGGGCATTTT.

V and J are TRBV19 and TRBJ1-2, with 9 bases identical to TRBD1. V lost 3 bases and J lost 8; bases outside the gene matches: 4. This CDR3 is built from 13 residues. From germline, CDR1 is LNHDA and CDR2 SQIVND (reference sequence). The CDR3 DNA reads as TGTGCCAGTAGTATTGGGACAGGGCGAGGCTACACCTTC. It codes for CASSIGTGRGYTF.

The chain has TRBV5-8 and TRBJ2-5; 8 nucleotides align to TRBD1. Trimming removed 1 base from V and 0 bases from J; junction bases left unmatched: 8. The CDR3 loop spans 17 amino acids. CDR1 is SGHTS, CDR2 YDEGEE, per germline. CDR3 nucleotides: TGTGCCAGCAGCTTGAAGCGACAGGGGATCGACCAAGAGACCCAGTACTTC. Amino acids: CASSLKRQGIDQETQYF.

V gene TRBV12-3 or TRBV12-4 combines with J gene TRBJ1-2; D is unclear. V was trimmed by 6 bases and J by 3 bases, leaving 11 bases between them. CDR3 length: 13 residues. The CDR3 loop is CASSSGSYYGYTF. CDR3 nucleotides: TGTGCCAGCAGCTCCGGTTCTTACTATGGCTACACCTTC.

This chain connects TRBV4-3 to TRBJ2-3; 11 positions agree with TRBD2. CDR1 LGHNA and CDR2 YSLEER come from the germline V gene. V dropped 3 bases and J dropped 4; count of bases not matched to a gene: 6. This CDR3 has 16 amino acids. DNA for the CDR3: TGCGCCAGCAGCCACCTAGCGGGGGGAGCCCCAGATACGCAGTATTTT. Translation: CASSHLAGGAPDTQYF.